Below are 32 T cell receptor beta chains sequenced from a single sample in a study of blood T cells in healthy people across ages. With a J-beta primer mix and a sample-barcoded 5' primer, a second PCR ran about 7 to 12 cycles. TCRdb re-analysed the 5' RACE reads in MiXCR, keeping a single row per CDR3 protein. The sample includes some 940,000 distinct CDR3 sequences, about 27% seen only once; the top ten take roughly a tenth. The same data also went into a second study, on T cells of mothers and their children.

The material sequenced was blood. Source of these receptors: a woman aged 35 to 49 in good health.

The table lists this clonotype with many counts. The chain employs TRBV7-2 and TRBJ2-7, with 16 bases fitting TRBD2. Trimming at V came to 4 bases and at J to 3 bases, leaving 3 bases not matched to a gene. The CDR3 has 16 residues. Germline-derived CDR1 and CDR2 are SGHTA and FQGNSA. CDR3 region: CASSWGTSGGDYEQYF. Written as DNA, the CDR3 is TGTGCCAGCAGCTGGGGGACTAGCGGGGGGGACTACGAGCAGTACTTC.

V usage is TRBV4-3 and J usage is TRBJ1-2, with D perhaps TRBD1 (5 bases). V dropped 4 bases and J dropped 6 bases, with 27 bases sitting between them. This CDR3 is built from 18 residues. CDR1 is LGHNA and CDR2 is YSLEER in the germline V gene. CDR3 protein: CASSPDILGSGQGDGYTF. The CDR3 nucleotides read TGCGCCAGCAGCCCGGACATCTTGGGATCCGGGCAGGGCGATGGCTACACCTTC.

This clonotype was observed many times. The rearrangement joins TRBV29-1 to TRBJ2-7; a weak D match, TRBD1 (6 bases). CDR3 size: 16 residues. The germline V gene has CDR1 SQVTM and CDR2 ANQGSEA. Trimming took 0 bases from V and 2 from J, leaving 17 bases between them. In DNA form, the CDR3 reads TGCAGCGTTGAAGATCGAGGTAGGGGGAATCCCTACGAGCAGTACTTC. The encoded protein is CSVEDRGRGNPYEQYF.

This clonotype came up a few times. The chain has TRBV12-3 or TRBV12-4 and TRBJ2-7; TRBD1 matches 9 bases. The CDR3 contains 15 residues. V trimming: 6 bases; J trimming: 2 bases; junction bases outside the gene matches: 8. As DNA, the CDR3 is TGTGCCAGCAGCCCACCGGGGGACAGGGCCTACGAGCAGTACTTC. Its translation is CASSPPGDRAYEQYF.

The chain recombines TRBV28 with TRBJ2-7, with D possibly being TRBD2 (5 bases). The CDR3 extends over 12 amino acids. The germline V gene encodes CDR1 MDHEN and CDR2 SYDVKM. Trimming pared 4 bases from V and 5 bases from J, leaving 9 bases between. The CDR3 nucleotides read TGTGCCAGCAGTTGGACTGGGCACGAGCAGTACTTC. This gives the protein CASSWTGHEQYF. The whole variable domain, remainder taken from reference TRBV28 and TRBJ2-7, is DVKVTQSSRYLVKRTGEKVFLECVQDMDHENMFWYRQDPGLGLRLIYFSYDVKMKEKGDIPEGYSVSREKKERFSLILESASTNQTSMYLCASSWTGHEQYFGPGTRLTVT.

The chain has TRBV7-2 and TRBJ2-5; TRBD2 is a possible D gene (5 bases). The CDR3 covers 16 residues. V was shortened by 1 base and J by 5 bases, with 17 bases between the two germline ends. Germline V gene data show CDR1 as SGHTA and CDR2 as FQGNSA. CDR3 protein: CASSLEASRPWETQYF. In DNA, the CDR3 is TGTGCCAGCAGCTTAGAGGCTAGCAGACCTTGGGAGACCCAGTACTTC.

CDR3 residues: CASSQEILAGLTDTQYF. CDR3 bases: TGCGCCAGCAGCCAGGAGATCCTAGCAGGGCTCACAGATACGCAGTATTTT. The gene calls are TRBV4-3 and TRBJ2-3, with D possibly being TRBD1 or TRBD2 (5 bases each). Germline V lookup: CDR1 LGHNA, CDR2 YSLEER. The CDR3 has 17 residues. V was shortened by 3 bases and J by 2 bases, with 18 bases between the two germline ends.

In regard to this clonotype: The junction departs from germline at one end; a sequencing error may be responsible. The chain combines TRBV20-1 with TRBJ2-3, with D possibly called TRBD1 or TRBD2 (6 bases each). The CDR3 loop spans 12 amino acids. Germline CDR1 is DFQATT and CDR2 is SNEGSKA (reference sequence). The CDR3 protein is CRARGVPDTQYF. The CDR3 DNA follows: TGCAGGGCTAGGGGGGTACCAGATACGCAGTATTTT.

A single count supports this clonotype. V is TRBV12-3 or TRBV12-4 and J is TRBJ2-3, with 12 bases fitting TRBD2. The ends lost 3 bases at V and 6 bases at J; junction bases unmatched: 4. The CDR3 contains 15 residues. The CDR3 sequence is CASSFLAGGADTQYF. In nucleotides, the CDR3 is TGTGCCAGCAGTTTCCTAGCGGGGGGGGCGGATACGCAGTATTTT.

This clonotype was seen a few times. Being one base from a much bigger clone, this may be a read error. The J gene is TRBJ2-5, the V gene TRBV5-1; 7 nucleotides align to TRBD2. The J segment lost 5 bases and the V segment lost 4 bases, leaving 8 bases of the junction unmatched. This CDR3 spans 14 amino acids. The germline V gene encodes CDR1 SGHRS and CDR2 YFSETQ. The CDR3 DNA sequence: TGCGCCAGCAGCACCGGGGGGACGCGGGAGACCCAGTACTTC. This encodes CASSTGGTRETQYF. Full variable domain (outside the CDR3, taken from reference TRBV5-1 and TRBJ2-5): KAGVTQTPRYLIKTRGQQVTLSCSPISGHRSVSWYQQTPGQGLQFLFEYFSETQRNKGNFPGRFSGRQFSNSRSEMNVSTLELGDSALYLCASSTGGTRETQYFGPGTRLLVL.

In its sample, this clonotype was seen a few times. The V and J genes are TRBV6-6 and TRBJ1-2; 10 bases line up with TRBD1. The germline V gene encodes CDR1 MNHNY and CDR2 SVGAGI (reference sequence). The CDR3 loop spans 16 amino acids. Germline trimming cut 6 bases from V and 2 bases from J; bases unmatched to any gene: 9. CDR3 DNA sequence: TGTGCCAGCAGATCCACGGGACAGGGGAACAACTATGGCTACACCTTC. Encoded protein: CASRSTGQGNNYGYTF.

The rearrangement links TRBV7-2 to TRBJ2-2; D ambiguous. The CDR3 consists of 13 residues. Trimming pared 2 bases from V and 6 bases from J, leaving 7 bases between. Per the germline V gene, CDR1 is SGHTA and CDR2 is FQGNSA. The CDR3 region is CASSLLYAGELFF. The CDR3 DNA sequence: TGTGCCAGCAGCTTACTTTACGCCGGGGAGCTGTTTTTT.

This clonotype was counted a few times. The gene calls are TRBV20-1 and TRBJ2-5; 8 bases agree with TRBD1. This CDR3 has 14 amino acids. The junction had 6 bases not matched to a gene; V was cut back by 4 bases and J by 2 bases. Germline loops: CDR1 DFQATT, CDR2 SNEGSKA (reference sequence). DNA of the CDR3: TGCAGTGCTAAGGACAGGGTGTTGCAAGAGACCCAGTACTTC. It translates to CSAKDRVLQETQYF.

The V and J genes are TRBV20-1 and TRBJ2-6; D gene ambiguous. This CDR3 region has 15 residues. Germline V gives CDR1 DFQATT, CDR2 SNEGSKA (reference sequence). V shed 3 bases and J shed 0 bases, with 9 bases lying between them. The CDR3 nucleotides read TGCAGTGCTAGTAAGGGAAGCTCTGGGGCCAACGTCCTGACTTTC. Translated, it gives CSASKGSSGANVLTF.

This clonotype was picked up a small number of times. At one end the junction does not follow the germline gene, possibly because of a read error. This rearrangement joins TRBV5-1 to TRBJ2-3, with D unclear. The CDR3 contains 17 residues. CDR1 and CDR2 (germline): SGHRS, YFSETQ. The DNA for the CDR3 is TGCGCCAGCAGCGGTAACCAAATTCGTGGAAGCATAGATACGCAGTATTTT. Translating it yields CASSGNQIRGSIDTQYF.

This clonotype has at least ten counts. V gene TRBV27 combines with J gene TRBJ2-1; TRBD1 is a possible D gene (6 bases). The CDR3 contains 15 residues. Trimming took off 5 bases at V and 0 bases at J, with 11 bases between the two ends. CDR1 is MNHEY and CDR2 is SMNVEV in the germline V gene (reference sequence). CDR3 coding DNA: TGTGCCAGCAGTGCCTCGGGACACTCCTACAATGAGCAGTTCTTC. Its translation is CASSASGHSYNEQFF.

The chain employs TRBV5-6 and TRBJ2-7, with D possibly TRBD2 on 7 matching bases. V shed 1 base and J shed 3 bases, with 14 bases lying between them. This CDR3 is 15 amino acids long. CDR1 and CDR2 (germline): SGHDT, YYEEEE. Here the CDR3 reads CASSLIGGPDYEQYF. The CDR3 DNA follows: TGTGCCAGCAGCTTGATCGGGGGGCCCGACTACGAGCAGTACTTC.

Many counts were recorded for this clonotype. V is TRBV20-1 and J is TRBJ1-5; D is ambiguous. The V end lost 2 bases, the J end lost 0 bases, and 17 bases lay between the germline ends. Germline loops: CDR1 DFQATT, CDR2 SNEGSKA (reference sequence). CDR3 length: 17 residues. The CDR3 nucleotides are TGCAGTGCTAGACCAACGCGGGCAGCCTATAGCAATCAGCCCCAGCATTTT. Translation gives CSARPTRAAYSNQPQHF.

This clonotype was seen only a few times. The J gene is TRBJ1-1, the V gene TRBV20-1; D gene unclear. The CDR3 loop spans 14 amino acids. V dropped 1 base and J dropped 1 base, with 10 bases sitting between them. The germline V gene has CDR1 DFQATT and CDR2 SNEGSKA (reference sequence). CDR3 sequence reads: CSARVRVGNTEAFF. DNA of the CDR3: TGCAGTGCTAGAGTCCGTGTGGGGAACACTGAAGCTTTCTTT.

The chain couples TRBV28 to TRBJ1-2, with 7 positions matching TRBD1. The germline gives CDR1 MDHEN, CDR2 SYDVKM. The V gene end was trimmed by 4 bases and the J gene end by 5 bases; junction bases not matched to a gene: 7. CDR3 length: 14 residues. CDR3 DNA sequence: TGTGCCAGCAGTTCCACACAGGGGTTTTATGGCTACACCTTC. Its translation is CASSSTQGFYGYTF.

At least ten counts were recorded for this clonotype. The chain carries TRBV5-6 and TRBJ1-1; D perhaps matches TRBD1 (5 bases). CDR1 is SGHDT, CDR2 YYEEEE, per germline. The CDR3 is made up of 14 amino acids. Trimming removed 0 bases at V and 6 bases at J, with 12 bases between. The DNA of the CDR3 is TGTGCCAGCAGCTTGGTACCTCAGGGCGCTGAAGCTTTCTTT. Its translation is CASSLVPQGAEAFF.

Note on this clonotype: With a much larger clone just one base away, this may be a read error. The chain carries TRBV9 and TRBJ2-7, with 8 positions matching TRBD1. The germline gives CDR1 SGDLS, CDR2 YYNGEE. This CDR3 is 14 amino acids long. With V trimmed by 4 bases and J by 6 bases, 9 bases remained unmatched. CDR3 DNA sequence: TGTGCCAGCAGCACAAGAGCAGGGGGCGGCGAGCAGTACTTC. Translated: CASSTRAGGGEQYF.

A few counts support this clonotype. CDR3 sequence (DNA): TGTGCCAGCAGTTACCGACTAGCGGGAGACAATGAGCAGTTCTTC. Protein sequence: CASSYRLAGDNEQFF. The chain is built from TRBV28 and TRBJ2-1, with 12 bases fitting TRBD2. V dropped 4 bases and J dropped 5; count of bases not matched to a gene: 3. This CDR3 spans 15 amino acids. Germline values: CDR1 MDHEN, CDR2 SYDVKM.

The table lists this clonotype with many counts. The V and J genes are TRBV9 and TRBJ2-1, with 11 bases lining up with TRBD2. Trimming took 4 bases from V and 5 from J; bases not matched to a gene: 5. Germline V CDR1 and CDR2: SGDLS, YYNGEE. This CDR3 contains 15 residues. The CDR3 DNA sequence: TGTGCCAGCAGCCCGACTAGCGGGGTAAACAATGAGCAGTTCTTC. This gives the protein CASSPTSGVNNEQFF.

This clonotype was counted only a few times. The V gene is TRBV7-9, the J gene TRBJ1-4; 8 nucleotides agree with TRBD1. Per germline, CDR1 SEHNR and CDR2 FQNEAQ (reference sequence). Unmatched junction bases numbered 8, after V lost 5 bases and J lost 0 bases. The CDR3 has 17 residues. The DNA for the CDR3 is TGTGCCAGCAGCCCTCCACAGGGGGATGCAACTAATGAAAAACTGTTTTTT. Translated: CASSPPQGDATNEKLFF.

The chain employs TRBV7-2 and TRBJ1-1; 10 nucleotides align to TRBD1. This CDR3 spans 14 amino acids. Germline values: CDR1 SGHTA, CDR2 FQGNSA. The trim removed 5 bases at V and 6 bases at J, leaving 6 bases unmatched. In DNA, the CDR3 is TGTGCCAGCAGCATGGGACAGGGGTTCGCTGAAGCTTTCTTT. Encoded protein: CASSMGQGFAEAFF.

This clonotype showed up just once. This sequence joins TRBV30 and TRBJ2-5, with a possible D match to TRBD1 (7 bases). V lost 7 bases, J lost 11 bases, and 29 bases lay in between. The germline V gene has CDR1 GTSNPN and CDR2 SVGIG (reference sequence). The CDR3 has 15 amino acids. The CDR3 DNA sequence: TGTGCCTTCCCCTATTGGACAGGCGGGAACAATGAGCAGTACTTC. This sequence encodes CAFPYWTGGNNEQYF. Drawing the rest from reference TRBV30 and TRBJ2-5, the complete variable domain is SQTIHQWPATLVQPVGSPLSLECTVEGTSNPNLYWYRQAAGRGLQLLFYSVGIGQISSEVPQNLSASRPQDRQFILSSKKLLLSDSGFYLCAFPYWTGGNNEQYFGPGTRLLVL.

The CDR3 reads CSAAIRTEAFF. DNA for the CDR3: TGCAGTGCAGCGATACGGACTGAAGCTTTCTTT. The genes are TRBV20-1 and TRBJ1-1; unclear D gene. Trimming took 6 bases from V and 5 from J, leaving 10 bases between them. Germline V lookup: CDR1 DFQATT, CDR2 SNEGSKA (reference sequence). The CDR3 is 11 residues long.

This chain connects TRBV4-1 to TRBJ1-2; tentative D call: TRBD1 (5 bases). Germline V CDR1 and CDR2: MGHRA, YSYEKL. The CDR3 has 13 residues. The V and J ends lost 3 bases and 7 bases respectively, with 12 bases between them. CDR3: CASSHGRAGGYTF. The CDR3 coding sequence is TGCGCCAGCAGCCACGGCAGGGCGGGTGGCTACACCTTC.

This clonotype has just a few counts. V is TRBV20-1 and J is TRBJ2-3, with 8 bases that match TRBD2. J gave up 4 bases and V 3 bases, and 6 bases lay outside the gene matches. The CDR3 totals 14 residues. Germline lookup yields CDR1 DFQATT and CDR2 SNEGSKA (reference sequence). The CDR3 DNA follows: TGCAGTGCTAGCAAAGCGGGGGTGGCAGATACGCAGTATTTT. As protein: CSASKAGVADTQYF.

This clonotype showed up just once. The chain couples TRBV9 to TRBJ1-4, with D hard to call. CDR1 is SGDLS, CDR2 YYNGEE, per germline. The CDR3 extends over 15 amino acids. Trimming shortened V by 4 bases and J by 0 bases, and 10 bases separated the two germline ends. CDR3 loop: CASSQSGATNEKLFF. CDR3 DNA: TGTGCCAGCAGCCAATCAGGCGCAACTAATGAAAAACTGTTTTTT.

This clonotype was counted a single time. This chain links TRBV27 with TRBJ2-2; a weak D match, TRBD1 (6 bases). Trimming removed 4 bases at V and 6 bases at J, with 6 bases between. The length of the CDR3 is 12 residues. Germline assignment: CDR1 MNHEY and CDR2 SMNVEV (reference sequence). CDR3 sequence: CASSWTAGELFF. DNA for the CDR3: TGTGCCAGCAGTTGGACAGCCGGGGAGCTGTTTTTT.